The text below deals with one TCR beta chain. Repertoires were generated with immunoSEQ multiplex PCR, while TCRdb's copy carries only in-frame clones and drops some. The data contain some 120,000 clones, 60% to 85% of them singletons. This record comes from a study of blood T cell repertoires in COVID-19. Germline values: CDR1 SGDLS, CDR2 YYNGEE. V shed 3 bases and J shed 5 bases, with 9 bases lying between them. This CDR3 has 13 amino acids. The sequenced sample was peripheral blood. The clonotype was recovered from a man older than 75 with acute or convalescent COVID-19. The genes are TRBV9 and TRBJ2-1, with no clear D. For the CDR3, the DNA is TGTGCCAGCAGCGAACTCCGGGACAATGAGCAGTTCTTC. This codes for CASSELRDNEQFF. Using reference TRBV9 and TRBJ2-1 for the parts outside the CDR3, the full variable domain is DSGVTQTPKHLITATGQRVTLRCSPRSGDLSVYWYQQSLDQGLQFLIQYYNGEERAKGNILERFSAQQFPDLHSELNLSSLELGDSALYFCASSELRDNEQFFGPGTRLTVL.